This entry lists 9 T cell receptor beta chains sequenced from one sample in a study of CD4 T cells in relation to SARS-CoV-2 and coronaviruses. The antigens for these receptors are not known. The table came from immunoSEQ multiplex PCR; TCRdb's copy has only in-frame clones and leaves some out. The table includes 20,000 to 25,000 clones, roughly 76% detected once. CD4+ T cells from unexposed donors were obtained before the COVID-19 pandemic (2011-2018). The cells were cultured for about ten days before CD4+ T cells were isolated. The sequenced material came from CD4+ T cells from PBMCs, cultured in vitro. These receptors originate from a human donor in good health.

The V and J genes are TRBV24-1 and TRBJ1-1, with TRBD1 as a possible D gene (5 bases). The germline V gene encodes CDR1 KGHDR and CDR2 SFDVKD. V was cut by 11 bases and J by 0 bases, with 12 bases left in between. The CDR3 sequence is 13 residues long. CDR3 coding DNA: TGTGCCATCTACAGGCAGATGAACACTGAAGCTTTCTTT. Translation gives CAIYRQMNTEAFF.

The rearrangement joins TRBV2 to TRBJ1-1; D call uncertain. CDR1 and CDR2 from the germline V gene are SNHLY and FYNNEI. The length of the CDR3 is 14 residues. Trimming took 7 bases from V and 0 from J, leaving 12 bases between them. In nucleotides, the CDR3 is TGTGCCAGCATAAAGGGATCGGTGAACACTGAAGCTTTCTTT. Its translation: CASIKGSVNTEAFF.

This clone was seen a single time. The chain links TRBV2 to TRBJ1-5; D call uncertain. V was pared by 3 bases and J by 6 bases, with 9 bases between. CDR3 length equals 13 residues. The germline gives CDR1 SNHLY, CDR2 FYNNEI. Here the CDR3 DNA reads TGTGCCAGCAGTGAGGGCATACTTCAGCCCCAGCATTTT. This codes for CASSEGILQPQHF.

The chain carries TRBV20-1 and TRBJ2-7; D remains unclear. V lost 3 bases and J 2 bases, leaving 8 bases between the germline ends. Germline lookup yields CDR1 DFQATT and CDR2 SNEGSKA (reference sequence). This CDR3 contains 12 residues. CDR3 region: CSASLGTYEQYF. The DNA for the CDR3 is TGCAGTGCTAGTTTGGGAACCTACGAGCAGTACTTC.

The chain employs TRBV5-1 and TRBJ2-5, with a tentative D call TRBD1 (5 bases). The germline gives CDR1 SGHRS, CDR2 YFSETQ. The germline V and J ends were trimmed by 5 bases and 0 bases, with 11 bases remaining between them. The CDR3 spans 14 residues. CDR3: CASRLGRNQETQYF. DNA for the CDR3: TGCGCCAGCAGACTGGGGCGGAACCAAGAGACCCAGTACTTC.

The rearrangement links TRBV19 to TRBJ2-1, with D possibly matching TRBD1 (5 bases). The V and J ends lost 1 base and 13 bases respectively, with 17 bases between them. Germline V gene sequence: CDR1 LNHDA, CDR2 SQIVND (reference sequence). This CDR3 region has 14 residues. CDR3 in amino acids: CASSIGTNPNPQFF. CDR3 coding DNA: TGTGCCAGTAGTATAGGGACAAATCCAAACCCACAGTTCTTC.

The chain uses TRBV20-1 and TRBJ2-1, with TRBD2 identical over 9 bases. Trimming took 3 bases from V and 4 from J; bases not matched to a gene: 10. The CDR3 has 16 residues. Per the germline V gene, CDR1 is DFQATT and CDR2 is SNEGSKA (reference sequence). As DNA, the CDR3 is TGCAGTGCTAGTTCTGATAGCGGGAGTAAGTACAATGAGCAGTTCTTC. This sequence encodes CSASSDSGSKYNEQFF.

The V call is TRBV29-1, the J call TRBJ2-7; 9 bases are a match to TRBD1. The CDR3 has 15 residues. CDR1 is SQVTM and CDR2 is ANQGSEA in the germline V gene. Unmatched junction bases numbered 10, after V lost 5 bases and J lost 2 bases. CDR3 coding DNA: TGCAGCGTTACCCCCCCAGGGACAGGGACCTACGAGCAGTACTTC. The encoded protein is CSVTPPGTGTYEQYF.

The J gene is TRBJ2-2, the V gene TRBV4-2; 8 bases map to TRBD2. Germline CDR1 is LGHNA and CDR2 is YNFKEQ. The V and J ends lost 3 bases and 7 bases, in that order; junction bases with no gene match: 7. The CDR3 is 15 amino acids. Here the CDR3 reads CASSHGREVHGELFF. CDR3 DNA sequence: TGTGCCAGCAGCCACGGGCGGGAGGTGCACGGGGAGCTGTTTTTT.